This is a list of T cell receptor beta chains from one sample in a study of cytomegalovirus exposure and HLA in healthy donors. This table comes from immunoSEQ multiplex PCR, and its TCRdb copy is limited to in-frame clones, with some not included. This table holds 250,000 to 300,000 clones, about 93% found once. Sequenced material: PBMCs. The receptor source for this set is a girl aged 2-15 years in good health and CMV-seronegative. CDR3s include the opening cysteine and the closing phenylalanine or tryptophan. D genes are given only for firm matches. The size entry is marked missing in some rows and otherwise reads once, few, many or a size class.

TRBJ1-1,-,-,TRBV29-1,CSVVTPGQWAKGTEAFF,TGCAGCGTTGTGACCCCCGGACAGTGGGCCAAGGGCACTGAAGCTTTCTTT
TRBJ1-2,-,TRBD1,TRBV30,CAADPGGDYGYTF,TGTGCGGCGGATCCAGGGGGCGACTATGGCTACACCTTC
TRBJ1-1,-,-,TRBV15,CATSRLNTEAFF,TGTGCCACCAGCAGACTCAACACTGAAGCTTTCTTT
TRBJ1-5,-,-,TRBV9,CASSVGHISQPQHF,TGTGCCAGCAGCGTAGGGCATATTTCGCAGCCCCAGCATTTT
TRBJ2-3,once,-,TRBV15,CATSRLTPILKRTDTQYF,TGTGCCACCAGCAGACTAACCCCAATACTAAAACGCACAGATACGCAGTATTTT
TRBJ2-4,-,TRBD1,TRBV14,CASSRHYYHGQGQTQGLAKNIQYF,TGTGCCAGCAGCCGACACTACTACCACGGACAGGGACAAACCCAAGGGCTAGCCAAAAACATTCAGTACTTC
TRBJ2-5,-,-,TRBV7-6,CASSLGGEGETQYF,TGTGCCAGCAGCTTAGGGGGGGAAGGAGAGACCCAGTACTTC
TRBJ2-5,-,-,TRBV5-4,CASSLDRVRETQYF,TGTGCCAGCAGCTTGGACAGGGTACGAGAGACCCAGTACTTC
TRBJ2-3,once,TRBD2,TRBV2,CASSGLAASTDTQYF,TGTGCCAGCAGTGGACTAGCGGCTAGCACAGATACGCAGTATTTT
TRBJ1-3,-,-,TRBV27,CASSLSGTYGNTIYF,TGTGCCAGCAGTTTATCGGGCACCTATGGAAACACCATATATTTT
TRBJ1-1,-,-,TRBV11-3,CASSLGVNTEAFF,TGTGCCAGCAGCTTGGGCGTGAACACTGAAGCTTTCTTT
TRBJ2-7,-,TRBD1,TRBV7-9,CASSSRTGAIEQYF,TGTGCCAGCAGCTCCCGGACAGGGGCCATCGAGCAGTACTTC
TRBJ1-2,-,-,TRBV2,CASSEMVGGGYTF,TGTGCCAGCAGTGAAATGGTCGGCGGTGGCTACACCTTC
TRBJ2-1,-,-,TRBV27,CASSLSAGSADEQFF,TGTGCCAGCAGTTTATCCGCGGGGAGCGCGGATGAGCAGTTCTTC
TRBJ2-5,once,-,TRBV4-1,CASSTLASGETQYF,TGCGCCAGCAGCACTCTGGCTAGTGGAGAGACCCAGTACTTC
TRBJ2-2,-,-,TRBV7-6,CASSRDSAVRELFF,TGTGCCAGCAGCCGGGACTCCGCCGTGAGGGAGCTGTTTTTT
TRBJ2-5,-,TRBD2,TRBV2,CASSEARGGGAGTQYF,TGTGCCAGCAGTGAAGCGCGGGGGGGTGGTGCGGGGACCCAGTACTTC
TRBJ1-2,-,-,TRBV7-9,CASSLGGALNYGYTF,TGTGCCAGCAGCTTAGGAGGAGCCCTTAACTATGGCTACACCTTC
TRBJ1-6,-,-,TRBV6-1,CASSGSLGSPLHF,TGTGCCAGCAGTGGGAGTCTTGGTTCACCCCTCCACTTT
TRBJ1-2,-,-,TRBV9,CASSPPAGNGGYTF,TGTGCCAGCAGCCCCCCAGCGGGGAATGGTGGCTACACCTTC
TRBJ2-7,-,TRBD2,TRBV7-2,CASSSGTTTYEQYF,TGTGCCAGCAGCTCCGGGACTACAACCTACGAGCAGTACTTC
TRBJ2-2,once,-,TRBV29-1,CSVEDVSAGELFF,TGCAGCGTTGAAGATGTTTCGGCCGGGGAGCTGTTTTTT
TRBJ2-1,-,-,TRBV13,CASSALRGGRGGEFF,TGTGCCAGCAGCGCACTTAGGGGCGGGAGAGGGGGAGAGTTCTTC
TRBJ1-1,-,TRBD1,TRBV27,CASSRQGDLNTEAFF,TGTGCCAGCTCCCGGCAGGGGGATTTGAACACTGAAGCTTTCTTT
TRBJ1-2,-,-,TRBV14,CASSPAGRGHYGYTF,TGTGCCAGCAGCCCCGCGGGGCGGGGACACTATGGCTACACCTTC
TRBJ2-2,once,TRBD2,TRBV4-1,CASSQQEVLAGGVGELFF,TGCGCCAGCAGCCAACAAGAGGTTCTAGCGGGAGGGGTGGGGGAGCTGTTTTTT
TRBJ1-1,-,-,TRBV7-9,CASSLGAGGPSTKAFF,TGTGCCAGCAGCTTAGGGGCAGGAGGTCCTTCCACTAAAGCTTTCTTT
TRBJ2-1,-,TRBD2,TRBV9,CASSGGLAGGLFF,TGTGCCAGCAGCGGCGGACTAGCGGGGGGGTTATTCTTC
TRBJ2-7,-,-,TRBV25-1,CASSEGGTPYEQYF,TGTGCCAGCAGTGAAGGCGGGACGCCCTACGAGCAGTACTTC
TRBJ1-1,-,-,TRBV5-5,CASSLTGFYDTEAFF,TGTGCCAGCAGCTTAACAGGGTTTTACGACACTGAAGCTTTCTTT
TRBJ2-5,-,TRBD1,TRBV7-9,CASSPRGQDQETQYF,TGTGCCAGCAGCCCGAGAGGACAGGACCAAGAGACCCAGTACTTC
TRBJ1-5,-,-,TRBV21-1,CASSKGGPCNQPQHF,TGTGCCAGCAGCAAGGGGGGGCCCTGCAATCAGCCCCAGCATTTT
TRBJ1-1,-,-,TRBV2,CASKDRSNTEAFF,TGTGCCAGCAAAGACAGGAGCAACACTGAAGCTTTCTTT
TRBJ1-1,-,TRBD1,TRBV6-5,CASSYSTGTEAFF,TGTGCCAGCAGTTACTCGACAGGGACCGAAGCTTTCTTT
TRBJ2-3,-,TRBD1,TRBV27,CASEYRGRGTDTQYF,TGTGCCAGCGAATACAGGGGCCGAGGCACAGATACGCAGTATTTT
TRBJ1-1,once,TRBD1,TRBV5-5,CASSLVDREGTEAFF,TGTGCCAGCAGCCTCGTGGACAGGGAGGGCACTGAAGCTTTCTTT